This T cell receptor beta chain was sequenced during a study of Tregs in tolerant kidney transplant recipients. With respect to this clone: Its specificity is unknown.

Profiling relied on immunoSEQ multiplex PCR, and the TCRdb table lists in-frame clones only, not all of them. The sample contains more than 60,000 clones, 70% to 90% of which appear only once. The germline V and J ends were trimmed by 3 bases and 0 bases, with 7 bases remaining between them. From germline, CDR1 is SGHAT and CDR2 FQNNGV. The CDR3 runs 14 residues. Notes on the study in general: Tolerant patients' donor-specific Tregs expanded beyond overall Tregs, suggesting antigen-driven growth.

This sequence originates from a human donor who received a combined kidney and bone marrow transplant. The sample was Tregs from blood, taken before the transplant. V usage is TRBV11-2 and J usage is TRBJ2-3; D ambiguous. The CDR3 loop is CASSFAQSTDTQYF. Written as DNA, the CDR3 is TGTGCCAGCAGCTTCGCACAAAGCACAGATACGCAGTATTTT.